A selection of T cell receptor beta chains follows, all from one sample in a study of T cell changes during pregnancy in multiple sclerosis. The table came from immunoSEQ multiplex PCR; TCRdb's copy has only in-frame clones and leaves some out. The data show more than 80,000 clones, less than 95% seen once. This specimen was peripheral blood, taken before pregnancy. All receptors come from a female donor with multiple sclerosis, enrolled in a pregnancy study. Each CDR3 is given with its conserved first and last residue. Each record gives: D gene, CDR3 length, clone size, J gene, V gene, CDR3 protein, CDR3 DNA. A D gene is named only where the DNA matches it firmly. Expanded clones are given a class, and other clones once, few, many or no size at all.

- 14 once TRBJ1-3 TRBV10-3 CAISDGIPGNTIYF TGTGCCATCAGTGACGGGATACCTGGAAACACCATATATTTT
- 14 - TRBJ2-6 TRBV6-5 CASSSGSGANVLTF TGTGCCAGCAGCTCAGGGTCCGGGGCCAACGTCCTGACTTTC
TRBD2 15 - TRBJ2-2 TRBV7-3 CASSPGGGGTGELFF TGTGCCAGCAGCCCGGGCGGGGGGGGAACCGGGGAGCTGTTTTTT
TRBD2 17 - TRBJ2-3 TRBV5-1 CATARGTSGSSTDTQYF TGCGCCACCGCTAGAGGGACTAGCGGCTCTAGCACAGATACGCAGTATTTT
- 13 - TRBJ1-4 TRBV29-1 CSVTEATNEKLFF TGCAGCGTTACGGAGGCAACTAATGAAAAACTGTTTTTT
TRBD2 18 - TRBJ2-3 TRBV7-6 CASSPGLAGGQLGDTQYF TGTGCCAGCAGCCCGGGACTAGCGGGGGGGCAGTTAGGAGATACGCAGTATTTT
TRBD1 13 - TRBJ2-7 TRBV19 CATPGQRTYEQYF TGTGCCACCCCGGGACAGAGAACCTACGAGCAGTACTTC
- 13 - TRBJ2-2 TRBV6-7 CASSEPGTGELFF TGTGCCAGCAGTGAGCCCGGGACCGGGGAGCTGTTTTTT
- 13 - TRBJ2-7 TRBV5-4 CASSFSQGYEQYF TGTGCCAGCAGCTTCTCACAGGGCTACGAGCAGTACTTC
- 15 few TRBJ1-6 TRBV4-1 CASSHPTRVESPLHF TGCGCCAGCAGCCATCCCACACGGGTCGAGTCACCCCTCCACTTT
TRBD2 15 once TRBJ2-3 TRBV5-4 CASSLVSGRADTQYF TGTGCCAGCAGCTTGGTGAGCGGGAGGGCAGATACGCAGTATTTT
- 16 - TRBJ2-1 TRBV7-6 CASSLDGGRSLNEQFF TGTGCCAGCAGCTTAGACGGCGGGCGGTCCCTCAATGAGCAGTTCTTC
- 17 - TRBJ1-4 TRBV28 CASRHPPTVTTNEKLFF TGTGCCAGCAGACACCCCCCGACAGTCACAACTAATGAAAAACTGTTTTTT
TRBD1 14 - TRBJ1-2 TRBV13 CASSFDRGRDGYTF TGTGCCAGCAGCTTCGACAGGGGGCGGGATGGCTACACCTTC
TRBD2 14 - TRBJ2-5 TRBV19 CASSIGGGQETQYF TGTGCCAGTAGTATAGGGGGGGGGCAAGAGACCCAGTACTTC
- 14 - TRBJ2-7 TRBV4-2 CASSQGPRSGEQYF TGTGCCAGCAGCCAAGGCCCCCGGAGTGGCGAGCAGTACTTC
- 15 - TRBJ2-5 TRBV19 CASSTRDSRSETQYF TGTGCCAGTAGTACTCGGGACTCCAGGTCGGAGACCCAGTACTTC
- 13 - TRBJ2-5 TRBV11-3 CASSLVQKETQYF TGTGCCAGCAGCTTAGTACAGAAAGAGACCCAGTACTTC
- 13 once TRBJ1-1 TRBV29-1 CSVFWGGNTEAFF TGCAGCGTGTTCTGGGGGGGGAATACTGAAGCTTTCTTT
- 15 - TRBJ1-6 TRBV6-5 CASSYQTGNNSPLHF TGTGCCAGCAGTTACCAAACAGGGAATAATTCACCCCTCCACTTT
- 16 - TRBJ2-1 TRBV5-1 CASTPEGVRSYNEQFF TGCGCCAGTACTCCGGAGGGCGTAAGATCCTACAATGAGCAGTTCTTC
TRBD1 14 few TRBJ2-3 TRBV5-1 CASSSGTATDTQYF TGCGCCAGCAGCTCCGGGACAGCCACAGATACGCAGTATTTT
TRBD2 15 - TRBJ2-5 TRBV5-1 CASSSGGFLPETQYF TGCGCCAGCAGCTCGGGAGGGTTCTTACCGGAGACCCAGTACTTC
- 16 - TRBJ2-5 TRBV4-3 CASSQDLTGPRETQYF TGCGCCAGCAGCCAAGATCTGACAGGACCTAGGGAGACCCAGTACTTC
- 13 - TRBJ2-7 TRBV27 CASSGTPAYEQYF TGTGCCAGCAGCGGGACTCCAGCCTACGAGCAGTACTTC
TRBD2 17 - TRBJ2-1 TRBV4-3 CASSQDPISGGADEQFF TGCGCCAGCAGCCAAGATCCCATTAGCGGGGGGGCTGACGAGCAGTTCTTC
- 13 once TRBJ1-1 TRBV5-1 CASSLGTDTEAFF TGCGCCAGCAGCTTGGGGACAGACACTGAAGCTTTCTTT